One and the same sample provided the 9 T cell receptor beta chains below, sequenced in a study of blood T cell repertoires in COVID-19 (dated by TCRdb to the early 2020s). Library preparation was by the immunoSEQ multiplex PCR assay. The immuneACCESS repertoire file appears here via TCRdb, limited to in-frame rearrangements. These files lack a portion of the clones; in checked studies, under half of the deficit traces to unresolved V genes, and the cause of the others is not known. This sample lists fewer than 300,000 clones; 88% were detected once. The ten largest clones represent around 0.8% of the sample. Sequenced input: peripheral blood. The source of these receptors is a woman in her twenties or thirties with acute or convalescent COVID-19.

The chain combines TRBV20-1 with TRBJ1-2; D might be TRBD1 (6 bases). Trimming stripped 6 bases from V and 6 bases from J, with 11 bases between. The CDR3 runs to 11 residues. From germline, CDR1 is DFQATT and CDR2 SNEGSKA (reference sequence). In DNA, the CDR3 is TGCAGTGCCCTTACAGGGCATGGCTACACCTTC. Translated: CSALTGHGYTF.

The J gene is TRBJ2-5, the V gene TRBV19; D is perhaps TRBD1 (6 bases). This CDR3 comprises 15 residues. V shed 1 base and J shed 4 bases, with 13 bases lying between them. Germline V gene data show CDR1 as LNHDA and CDR2 as SQIVND (reference sequence). The CDR3 region is CASSIAGATGETQYF. The CDR3 DNA follows: TGTGCCAGTAGTATAGCAGGGGCCACGGGAGAGACCCAGTACTTC.

The gene calls are TRBV7-2 and TRBJ2-3, with a weak D call TRBD1 (5 bases). V gave up 4 bases and J gave up 7 bases, with 15 bases separating them. The CDR3 extends over 14 amino acids. Looked up from germline, CDR1 is SGHTA and CDR2 is FQGNSA. This CDR3 reads CASSSPHQGHTQYF. DNA for the CDR3: TGTGCCAGCAGCTCTCCACACCAGGGTCATACGCAGTATTTT.

This clone was seen a single time. CDR3 residues: CASSLGGQGNNEQFF. As DNA, the CDR3 is TGTGCCAGCAGCTTGGGCGGACAGGGGAACAATGAGCAGTTCTTC. This chain uses TRBV5-8 with TRBJ2-1, with TRBD1 identical over 9 bases. The length of the CDR3 is 15 residues. The germline CDR1 and CDR2 sequences are SGHTS and YDEGEE. V was clipped by 0 bases and J by 5 bases; unmatched bases: 3.

The chain combines TRBV19 with TRBJ2-7, with D unresolved. Trimming pared 4 bases from V and 2 bases from J, leaving 9 bases between. The germline gives CDR1 LNHDA, CDR2 SQIVND (reference sequence). The CDR3 totals 13 residues. The CDR3 nucleotides are TGTGCCAGTAGTAACGTTAACACCTACGAGCAGTACTTC. This encodes CASSNVNTYEQYF.

The chain recombines TRBV9 with TRBJ2-3; D is unresolved. The CDR3 sequence is 13 residues long. In germline, CDR1 is SGDLS, CDR2 YYNGEE. Trimming left V 5 bases short and J 2 bases short, with 9 bases between. CDR3 coding DNA: TGTGCCAGCAGTCTCCGGTTCACAGATACGCAGTATTTT. Amino acid sequence: CASSLRFTDTQYF.

The chain combines TRBV5-1 with TRBJ2-1; a weak D match, TRBD1 (5 bases). CDR1 and CDR2 (germline): SGHRS, YFSETQ. The CDR3 runs to 16 residues. V was clipped by 3 bases and J by 5 bases, with 18 bases between them. The CDR3 sequence: CASSSQGSTKNNEQFF. The CDR3, as DNA: TGCGCCAGCAGCTCCCAGGGTAGTACCAAGAACAATGAGCAGTTCTTC.

The chain has TRBV19 and TRBJ1-3, with TRBD1 identical over 7 bases. The CDR3 totals 16 residues. V lost 7 bases, J lost 4 bases, and 13 bases stayed unmatched. CDR1 and CDR2 (germline): LNHDA, SQIVND (reference sequence). The CDR3 is CASKPVTGTEGNTIYF. DNA of the CDR3: TGTGCCAGTAAACCAGTCACCGGGACAGAAGGAAACACCATATATTTT.

The chain has TRBV6-6 and TRBJ2-7; D is unclear. This CDR3 contains 16 residues. Trimming removed 6 bases at V and 3 bases at J, with 21 bases between. CDR1 and CDR2 from the germline V gene are MNHNY and SVGAGI (reference sequence). The DNA of the CDR3 is TGTGCCAGCAGCGGAGTAGATACCCGGCCAAACTACGAGCAGTACTTC. It codes for CASSGVDTRPNYEQYF.